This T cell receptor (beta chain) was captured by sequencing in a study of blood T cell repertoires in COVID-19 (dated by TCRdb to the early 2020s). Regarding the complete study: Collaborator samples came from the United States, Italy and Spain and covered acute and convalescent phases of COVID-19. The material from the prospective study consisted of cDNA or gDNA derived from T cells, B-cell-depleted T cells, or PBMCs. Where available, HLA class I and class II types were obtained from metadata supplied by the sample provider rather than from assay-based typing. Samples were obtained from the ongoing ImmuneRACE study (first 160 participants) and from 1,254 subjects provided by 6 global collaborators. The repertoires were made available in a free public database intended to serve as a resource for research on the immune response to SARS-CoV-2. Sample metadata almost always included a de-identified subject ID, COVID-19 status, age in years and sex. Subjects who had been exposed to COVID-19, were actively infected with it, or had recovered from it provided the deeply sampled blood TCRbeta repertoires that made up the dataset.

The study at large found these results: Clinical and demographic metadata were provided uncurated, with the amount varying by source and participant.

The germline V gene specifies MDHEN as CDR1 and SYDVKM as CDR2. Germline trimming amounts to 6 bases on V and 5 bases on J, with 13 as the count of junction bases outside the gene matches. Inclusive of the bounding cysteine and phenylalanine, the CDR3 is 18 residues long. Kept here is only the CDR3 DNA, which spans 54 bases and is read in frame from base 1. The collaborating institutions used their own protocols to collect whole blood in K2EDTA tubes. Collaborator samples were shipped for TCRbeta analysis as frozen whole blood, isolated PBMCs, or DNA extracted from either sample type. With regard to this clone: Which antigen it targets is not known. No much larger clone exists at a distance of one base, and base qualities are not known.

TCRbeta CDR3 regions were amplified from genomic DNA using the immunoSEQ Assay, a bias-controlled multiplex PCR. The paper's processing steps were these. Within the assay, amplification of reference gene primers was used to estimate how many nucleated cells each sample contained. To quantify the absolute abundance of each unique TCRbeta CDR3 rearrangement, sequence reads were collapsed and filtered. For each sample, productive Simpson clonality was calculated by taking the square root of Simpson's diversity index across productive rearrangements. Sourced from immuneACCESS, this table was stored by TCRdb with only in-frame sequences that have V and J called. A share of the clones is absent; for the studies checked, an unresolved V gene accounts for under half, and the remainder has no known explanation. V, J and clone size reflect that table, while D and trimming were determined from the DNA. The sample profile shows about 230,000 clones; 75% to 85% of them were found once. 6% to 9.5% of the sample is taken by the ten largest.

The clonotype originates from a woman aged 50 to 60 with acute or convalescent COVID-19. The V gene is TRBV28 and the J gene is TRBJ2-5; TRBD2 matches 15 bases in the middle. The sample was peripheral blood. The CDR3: CASSYLGTSGGHGETQYF. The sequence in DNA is TGTGCCAGCAGCTACCTCGGGACTAGCGGGGGGCATGGGGAGACCCAGTACTTC.